This TCR beta chain was obtained from a study of cytomegalovirus exposure and HLA in healthy donors. The overall study: The same platform was used for the approximately 120 validation repertoires as for the approximately 670 first-cohort repertoires, as reported in a later analysis.

J was trimmed by 0 bases and V by 6 bases; bases with no gene match: 5. The CDR3 has 15 residues. The V gene's germline CDR1 is LNHDA and CDR2 SQIVND (reference sequence). Study-wide findings and caveats: The classifier was said to identify cytomegalovirus status with high specificity and sensitivity. First-cohort TCR clusters tended to co-occur in the approximately 120 validation repertoires, a later analysis found.

The donors were part of the validation cohort of roughly 130 subjects. That cohort was separate from the first cohort, which comprised under 750 subjects. This clone was observed a single time. What it recognizes is unknown. Method: immunoSEQ multiplex PCR; TCRdb's copy keeps in-frame clones and lacks some. The profile shows more than 90,000 clones, about 93% of them singletons. This chain links TRBV19 with TRBJ1-5; 7 bases map to TRBD1. What was sequenced was PBMCs. The receptor's source is a woman in her twenties or thirties in good health and CMV-seropositive. CDR3 bases: TGTGCCAGTAGGGGACAGCCGTATAGCAATCAGCCCCAGCATTTT. This codes for CASRGQPYSNQPQHF.